These 19 T cell receptor beta chains share one sample of origin, sequenced in a study of blood T cell repertoires in COVID-19. Produced via immunoSEQ multiplex PCR; TCRdb's table is partial and in-frame only. Among about 77,000 clones listed, 75% to 90% were seen once. The material sequenced was peripheral blood. Every receptor here comes from a woman in her seventies with acute or convalescent COVID-19.

The chain has TRBV7-9 and TRBJ1-6; TRBD1 is a possible D gene (5 bases). Trimming shortened V by 8 bases and J by 3 bases, and 11 bases separated the two germline ends. Per the germline V gene, CDR1 is SEHNR and CDR2 is FQNEAQ (reference sequence). This CDR3 is 14 amino acids long. This chain's CDR3 is CASSLDNYNSPLHF. CDR3 DNA sequence: TGTGCCAGCTCACTGGACAACTATAATTCACCCCTCCACTTT.

This chain links TRBV6-5 with TRBJ1-6, with a possible D match to TRBD1 (5 bases). Germline loops: CDR1 MNHEY, CDR2 SVGAGI. V lost 3 bases to trimming and J lost 8 bases, with 11 bases between them. This CDR3 contains 14 residues. The CDR3 here is CASSYDRMDSPLHF. CDR3 coding DNA: TGTGCCAGCAGTTATGACAGAATGGATTCACCCCTCCACTTT.

This chain uses TRBV5-4 with TRBJ2-2; a weak D match, TRBD1 (6 bases). Germline V gives CDR1 SGHNT, CDR2 YYREEE (reference sequence). The CDR3 has 14 residues. V lost 10 bases and J lost 1, with 14 bases in between. CDR3 in DNA: TGTGCCCTAGGGGGTCGGTTGAACACCGGGGAGCTGTTTTTT. Translated: CALGGRLNTGELFF.

The chain links TRBV18 to TRBJ2-2; D remains ambiguous. The CDR3 length is 13 residues. Trimming removed 4 bases at V and 3 bases at J, with 6 bases between. In germline, CDR1 is KGHSH, CDR2 LQKENI. The CDR3 bases are TGTGCCAGCTCACGCGCATACACCGGGGAGCTGTTTTTT. Protein: CASSRAYTGELFF.

In DNA form, the CDR3 reads TGCGCCAGCAGCCCAGGGGAAGTAGTAAATTCACCCCTCCACTTT. This translates into CASSPGEVVNSPLHF. V usage is TRBV4-3 and J usage is TRBJ1-6, with a tentative D call TRBD1 (6 bases). This CDR3 has 15 residues. The germline V gene has CDR1 LGHNA and CDR2 YSLEER. V lost 4 bases and J 7 bases, leaving 14 bases between the germline ends.

The rearrangement links TRBV6-2 or TRBV6-3 to TRBJ1-6; no reliable D call. With 2 bases removed from V and 11 bases from J, the gap between germline ends came to 19 bases. The CDR3 is made up of 16 amino acids. Germline assignment: CDR1 MNHEY and CDR2 SVGEGT. CDR3 nucleotide sequence: TGTGCCAGCAGTTACGGACTGGTTGGACTGGGTACACCCCTCCACTTT. Its translation is CASSYGLVGLGTPLHF.

The chain has TRBV15 and TRBJ1-1; D may be TRBD1 (5 bases). The CDR3 spans 16 residues. CDR1 is LNHNV, CDR2 YYDKDF, per germline (reference sequence). V lost 3 bases and J lost 0, with 14 bases in between. The CDR3 is CATSRRGGQMNTEAFF. The CDR3 coding sequence is TGTGCCACCAGCAGGCGAGGCGGACAAATGAACACTGAAGCTTTCTTT.

This chain connects TRBV7-3 to TRBJ2-5; 7 bases match TRBD2. Germline lookup yields CDR1 SGHTA and CDR2 FQGTGA. The ends lost 6 bases at V and 0 bases at J; junction bases unmatched: 16. This CDR3 region has 18 residues. CDR3 residues: CASRLGLSSGPNQETQYF. CDR3 nucleotides: TGTGCCAGCAGATTGGGACTATCCAGCGGACCCAACCAAGAGACCCAGTACTTC. Full variable domain (rest looked up from reference TRBV7-3 and TRBJ2-5): GAGVSQTPSNKVTEKGKYVELRCDPISGHTALYWYRQSLGQGPEFLIYFQGTGAADDSGLPNDRFFAVRPEGSVSTLKIQRTERGDSAVYLCASRLGLSSGPNQETQYFGPGTRLLVL.

The V gene is TRBV11-2, the J gene TRBJ2-7; 8 bases are shared with TRBD1. V was pared by 4 bases and J by 0 bases, with 11 bases of the junction left unmatched. Germline CDR1 SGHAT, CDR2 FQNNGV. The CDR3 contains 17 residues. CDR3 DNA sequence: TGTGCCAGCAGCTCCCCGAGCTGGACAGGGAGCTCCTACGAGCAGTACTTC. Encoded protein: CASSSPSWTGSSYEQYF.

This clone was seen a single time. The chain has TRBV3-1 (or the pseudogene TRBV3-2) and TRBJ2-7; 7 bases line up with TRBD2. Germline assignment: CDR1 LGHDT and CDR2 YNNKEL (reference sequence). The CDR3 has 13 amino acids. Losses at the gene ends were 6 bases for V and 6 bases for J; bases not matched to a gene: 8. This CDR3 reads CASRGRLAPEQYF. For the CDR3, the DNA is TGTGCCAGCAGGGGTAGACTAGCTCCCGAGCAGTACTTC.

The chain uses TRBV2 and TRBJ2-3; the match to TRBD2 covers 7 bases. The CDR3 has 15 residues. CDR1 is SNHLY, CDR2 FYNNEI, per germline. V lost 3 bases, J lost 2 bases, and 5 bases stayed unmatched. The CDR3 DNA sequence: TGTGCCAGCAGTGACATGGGGGGGGACACAGATACGCAGTATTTT. Its translation is CASSDMGGDTDTQYF. Full variable domain (outside the CDR3, taken from reference TRBV2 and TRBJ2-3): EPEVTQTPSHQVTQMGQEVILRCVPISNHLYFYWYRQILGQKVEFLVSFYNNEISEKSEIFDDQFSVERPDGSNFTLKIRSTKLEDSAMYFCASSDMGGDTDTQYFGPGTRLTVL.

This clone has just a few counts. The V and J genes are TRBV5-1 and TRBJ2-2; D not certain. CDR3 length equals 13 residues. Trimming stripped 3 bases from V and 12 bases from J, with 15 bases between. The germline V gene encodes CDR1 SGHRS and CDR2 YFSETQ. The CDR3 nucleotides read TGCGCCAGCAGCTCTGCCACAGAGCCCAAGCTGTTTTTT. Translating it yields CASSSATEPKLFF.

This clone was counted a single time. V and J are TRBV5-1 and TRBJ2-5; D is unresolved. There are 13 residues in the CDR3. The ends were cut back, 0 bases at V and 6 bases at J, with 9 bases in the middle. CDR1 and CDR2 from the germline V gene are SGHRS and YFSETQ. Here the CDR3 DNA reads TGCGCCAGCAGCTTGGTTCTAGAAAAGACCCAGTACTTC. It codes for CASSLVLEKTQYF.

V is TRBV28 and J is TRBJ2-7, with 10 bases that match TRBD1. There are 16 residues in the CDR3. V shed 5 bases and J 6 bases; nucleotides not matched to a gene: 13. Per germline, CDR1 MDHEN and CDR2 SYDVKM. CDR3 DNA sequence: TGTGCCAGCAGTCCACTACTCGGGACAGGGGAACCCGAGCAGTACTTC. Translating it yields CASSPLLGTGEPEQYF. The full variable domain, with the rest looked up from reference TRBV28 and TRBJ2-7, is DVKVTQSSRYLVKRTGEKVFLECVQDMDHENMFWYRQDPGLGLRLIYFSYDVKMKEKGDIPEGYSVSREKKERFSLILESASTNQTSMYLCASSPLLGTGEPEQYFGPGTRLTVT.

The gene calls are TRBV6-2 or TRBV6-3 and TRBJ2-1, with a weak D call TRBD2 (5 bases). Trimming stripped 4 bases from V and 0 bases from J, with 10 bases between. Germline CDR1 MNHEY, CDR2 SVGEGT. The CDR3 length is 15 residues. The CDR3 region is CASSSGSVSYNEQFF. Here the CDR3 DNA reads TGTGCCAGCAGTTCGGGGTCCGTCTCCTACAATGAGCAGTTCTTC.

The chain joins TRBV24-1 to TRBJ1-2; 8 bases map to TRBD1. After removal of 4 bases from V and 4 bases from J, the junction contained 7 bases not matched to a gene. Germline V gene lookup returns CDR1 KGHDR and CDR2 SFDVKD. This CDR3 is 15 amino acids long. The CDR3 DNA sequence: TGTGCCACCAGTGACCCGACAGGGGACGCCTATGGCTACACCTTC. Amino acids: CATSDPTGDAYGYTF.

This chain connects TRBV29-1 to TRBJ2-7; D gene uncertain. The CDR3 contains 12 residues. Trimming took off 3 bases at V and 2 bases at J, with 8 bases between the two ends. Germline values: CDR1 SQVTM, CDR2 ANQGSEA. The CDR3 DNA reads as TGCAGCGTTGAGACGGGTACCTACGAGCAGTACTTC. Its translation: CSVETGTYEQYF.

The chain employs TRBV29-1 and TRBJ2-1; TRBD2 matches 9 bases. Trimming removed 7 bases from V and 6 bases from J; junction bases left unmatched: 16. Germline CDR1 is SQVTM and CDR2 is ANQGSEA. The CDR3 has 16 residues. CDR3 sequence: CSASALLGTSSNEQFF. CDR3 nucleotides: TGCAGCGCTTCCGCCTTACTTGGGACTAGCAGCAATGAGCAGTTCTTC.

This sequence joins TRBV11-2 and TRBJ1-1; D unclear. The V end was cut by 1 base, the J end by 5 bases, with 11 bases between. CDR1 SGHAT and CDR2 FQNNGV come from the germline V gene. CDR3 length: 14 amino acids. CDR3 sequence reads: CASSLGSGWTEAFF. The CDR3 nucleotides read TGTGCCAGCAGCTTAGGGTCAGGTTGGACTGAAGCTTTCTTT.